The entry that follows covers one T cell receptor beta chain sequence. TCRdb re-called the RT-PCR reads through MiXCR, storing one row per CDR3 protein. The data hold about 480,000 distinct CDR3 sequences, with under 15% observed a single time. These data are taken from a study of response to subunit inactivated influenza vaccine. The ends lost 8 bases at V and 3 bases at J; junction bases unmatched: 3. CDR1 and CDR2 (germline): MNHNS, SASEGT. The CDR3 has 15 residues. The origin of this receptor is a man in his forties or fifties who received an inactivated influenza vaccine. The specimen was PBMCs from blood, collected more than 35 days after vaccination. This sequence joins TRBV6-1 and TRBJ2-5, with TRBD2 identical over 16 bases. DNA of the CDR3: TGTGCCAGCGGGACTAGCGGGAGGGCCGAAGAGACCCAGTACTTC. Amino acid sequence: CASGTSGRAEETQYF.